This TCR beta chain was found in a study of metastatic and nonmetastatic thyroid tumors (TCRdb year 2020). Background on the whole study: Repertoires from peripheral blood and from tumor or nodule tissue samples of malignant and benign thyroid patients were compared.

The germline V gene yields SGHDN for CDR1 and FVKESK for CDR2. Germline trimming amounts to 4 bases on V and 4 bases on J, with 8 as the count of junction bases outside the gene matches. The CDR3 spans 15 residues, from the cysteine through the phenylalanine. Only the CDR3 portion is preserved as DNA: 45 bases, with reading frame beginning at the first base. What the authors observed across the whole study: In both blood and tumor samples, malignant tumors were reported to have significantly higher TCR beta diversity than benign nodules.

None of the patients had been given any treatment before thyroid surgery. Patient clinical samples collected from about 2012 to 2019 were retrospectively analysed using T-cell receptor beta sequencing. Points on this clone: Its antigen is still unknown. The record has no base qualities; no much larger clone is one base away.

The library came from PCR. TCRdb shows the sequencer as Illumina HiSeq 4000. The TCR beta-chain CDR3 region of each patient was profiled by high-throughput sequencing. The original pipeline was this. The researchers built a classifier to tell apart papillary thyroid cancer patients with distant metastasis, based on CDR3 differences among clinicopathological groups. To measure repertoire diversity the researchers used the Shannon index, while the Morisita-Horn index served to gauge how similar the tumor and blood repertoires were. Using fastp trimming at Q25 and MiXCR clonotype assembly, TCRdb reanalyzed the public sequencing data and kept in-frame beta chains. In this record, the V and J calls reflect TCRdb's handling and not the investigators' own analysis. The sample profile shows about 40,000 clones; about 19% of them were found once. The ten most abundant clones make up roughly 15% of the sample.

The receptor was derived from a female donor with papillary thyroid cancer or a benign thyroid nodule (not recorded which). Some clones in this sample may be carry-over from other donors' samples. The sequenced sample was tumor tissue. The rearranged chain carries TRBV14 and TRBJ2-3; 7 central bases correspond to TRBD1. DNA sequence: TGTGCCAGCAGCCGAGGACAGGCAGGTGCAGATACGCAGTATTTT. The resulting protein is CASSRGQAGADTQYF.